These 18 T cell receptor beta chains originate from one sample sequenced in a study of CD8+CD57+ T cells in acquired aplastic anemia. TCR beta VDJ and CDR3 were profiled, and genomic DNA was the template. TCRdb reprocessed the reads via MiXCR and lists one record per CDR3 protein. The sample lists around 500,000 distinct CDR3 sequences; over 25% were seen once. Flow cytometry had shown expanded CD8+CD57+ cells in the patients chosen for sequencing. The sequencing sample was made of sorted CD4+, CD8+, or CD8+CD57+ T cells (not recorded which) from PBMCs. All receptors come from a human donor with aplastic anemia.

The rearrangement joins TRBV4-1 to TRBJ1-1; no firm D call. V was cut by 0 bases and J by 1 base, with 9 bases left in between. CDR1 MGHRA and CDR2 YSYEKL come from the germline V gene. CDR3 length: 15 amino acids. For the CDR3, the DNA is TGCGCCAGCAGCCAAGATCCGGCAGGGAACACTGAAGCTTTCTTT. The encoded protein is CASSQDPAGNTEAFF.

Points on this clonotype: This may come from a read error, since a much larger clone is one base off. The CDR3: CSARDVNYGHTF. The DNA of the CDR3 is TGCAGTGCTAGAGATGTGAACTATGGCCACACCTTC. The gene calls are TRBV20-1 and TRBJ1-2, with no clear D. The CDR3 consists of 12 residues. The V gene's germline CDR1 is DFQATT and CDR2 SNEGSKA (reference sequence).

This clonotype was picked up one time. The chain has TRBV30 and TRBJ1-1; possibly TRBD1 for D (5 bases). V gave up 0 bases and J gave up 4 bases, with 27 bases separating them. The germline V gene encodes CDR1 GTSNPN and CDR2 SVGIG (reference sequence). This CDR3 contains 19 residues. CDR3: CAWSVLRTSPSSRGTEAFF. The CDR3 DNA is TGTGCCTGGAGTGTACTTAGGACAAGCCCTTCTTCTCGCGGCACTGAAGCTTTCTTT.

Ten or more counts support this clonotype. The V call is TRBV29-1, the J call TRBJ2-1, with 8 positions matching TRBD2. V was clipped by 0 bases and J by 8 bases; unmatched bases: 6. Germline lookup yields CDR1 SQVTM and CDR2 ANQGSEA. CDR3 size: 14 residues. CDR3 coding DNA: TGCAGCGTTGAAGACGGGAGGGCGACAGATGAGCAGTTCTTC. Its protein product is CSVEDGRATDEQFF.

The rearrangement uses TRBV28 and TRBJ2-7; possibly TRBD1 for D (5 bases). With 6 bases removed from V and 6 bases from J, the gap between germline ends came to 15 bases. Germline V lookup: CDR1 MDHEN, CDR2 SYDVKM. The CDR3 sequence is 13 residues long. The CDR3 sequence: CASRSVTAFEQYF. The CDR3 DNA reads as TGTGCCAGCAGATCGGTGACAGCCTTCGAGCAGTACTTC.

CDR3 DNA sequence: TGTGCCAGCAGTTACCCCCAGCGGGGGTACGAGCAGTACTTC. Translation gives CASSYPQRGYEQYF. This chain links TRBV6-2 or TRBV6-3 with TRBJ2-7; TRBD2 aligns across 8 bases. This CDR3 contains 14 residues. The ends lost 2 bases at V and 4 bases at J; junction bases unmatched: 4. Germline assignment: CDR1 MNHEY and CDR2 SVGEGT.

This chain connects TRBV7-2 to TRBJ1-5; TRBD1 might be the D (5 bases). Germline values: CDR1 SGHTA, CDR2 FQGNSA. With 5 bases removed from V and 7 bases from J, the gap between germline ends came to 12 bases. This CDR3 region has 13 residues. The CDR3 bases are TGTGCCAGCAGCCCTGACAGAAAACAGCCCCAGCATTTT. It is translated as CASSPDRKQPQHF.

The rearrangement joins TRBV10-3 to TRBJ2-1; TRBD2 matches 9 bases. With 2 bases clipped from V and 6 bases from J, the junction kept 11 bases outside the gene matches. The CDR3 consists of 17 residues. The germline gives CDR1 ENHRY, CDR2 SYGVKD. CDR3 region: CAISEPRGSGSSNEQFF. As DNA, the CDR3 is TGTGCCATCAGTGAGCCCCGAGGTAGCGGGAGTTCCAATGAGCAGTTCTTC.

Of note for this clonotype: At one boundary the junction diverges from the germline segment, which might be a read error. The CDR3, as DNA: TGTCCCAGCAGCGACATAGACAGAAACTATGGCTACACCTTC. Translated, it gives CPSSDIDRNYGYTF. The chain couples TRBV9 to TRBJ1-2, with a weak D call TRBD1 (5 bases). Germline CDR1 is SGDLS and CDR2 is YYNGEE. The CDR3 extends over 14 amino acids.

This clonotype was seen a handful of times. This sequence joins TRBV5-4 and TRBJ1-1; 7 bases map to TRBD1. Trimming at V came to 1 base and at J to 2 bases, leaving 5 bases not matched to a gene. In germline, CDR1 is SGHNT, CDR2 YYREEE (reference sequence). CDR3 size: 15 residues. The CDR3 DNA follows: TGTGCCAGCAGCTTGAACCAGGGGGTAAACACTGAAGCTTTCTTT. It is translated as CASSLNQGVNTEAFF.

This clonotype was detected ten times or more. The chain is built from TRBV29-1 and TRBJ2-3, with 7 nucleotides matching TRBD2. Germline CDR1 and CDR2: SQVTM and ANQGSEA. The CDR3 extends over 14 amino acids. With 7 bases clipped from V and 0 bases from J, the junction kept 7 bases outside the gene matches. The CDR3 sequence: CSAATSESTDTQYF. CDR3 in DNA: TGCAGCGCCGCTACTAGCGAGAGCACAGATACGCAGTATTTT.

In the case of this clonotype: Sequence at one end of the junction differs from germline and may be a read error. J is TRBJ2-7 and V is TRBV2; possible D gene TRBD2, 5 bases. Germline CDR1 SNHLY, CDR2 FYNNEI. The CDR3 consists of 14 residues. The CDR3 sequence is CASSEQRDGYGQYF. The CDR3 DNA sequence: TGTGCCAGCAGCGAACAGAGGGATGGCTACGGGCAGTACTTC.

The rearrangement links TRBV5-5 to TRBJ1-2; TRBD1 aligns across 11 bases. The CDR3 spans 14 residues. The germline V gene encodes CDR1 SGHKS and CDR2 YYEKEE (reference sequence). V lost 4 bases, J lost 8 bases, and 7 bases stayed unmatched. The CDR3 region is CASSPRTGGKGYTF. For the CDR3, the DNA is TGTGCCAGCAGCCCGAGGACAGGGGGCAAGGGCTACACCTTC.

V gene TRBV2 combines with J gene TRBJ1-6; no clear D gene. The CDR3 is 15 amino acids. Germline-derived CDR1 and CDR2 are SNHLY and FYNNEI. Trimming left V 1 base short and J 4 bases short, with 8 bases between. The CDR3 sequence: CASSEEMVYNSPLHF. CDR3 nucleotides: TGTGCCAGCAGTGAAGAGATGGTGTATAATTCACCCCTCCACTTT.

The rearrangement joins TRBV5-6 to TRBJ1-4, with D perhaps matching TRBD1 (5 bases). This CDR3 comprises 20 residues. The V end was cut by 5 bases, the J end by 6 bases, with 32 bases between. Germline V gene lookup returns CDR1 SGHDT and CDR2 YYEEEE. CDR3 sequence: CASRFLGQDLLKVLDEKLFF. The CDR3 DNA reads as TGTGCCAGCAGGTTTCTGGGGCAGGACTTGCTTAAAGTCTTGGATGAAAAACTGTTTTTT.

The chain recombines TRBV7-8 with TRBJ2-1; D call uncertain. The germline V gene has CDR1 SGHVS and CDR2 FQNEAQ. The CDR3 length is 15 residues. V shed 5 bases and J shed 3 bases, with 14 bases lying between them. The CDR3 bases are TGTGCCAGCAGCCAATCAGCCCGCGGCTACAATGAGCAGTTCTTC. Protein sequence: CASSQSARGYNEQFF.

J is TRBJ2-1 and V is TRBV20-1; D remains unclear. Trimming pared 3 bases from V and 0 bases from J, leaving 12 bases between. This CDR3 contains 15 residues. CDR1 and CDR2 (germline): DFQATT, SNEGSKA (reference sequence). The CDR3 reads CSASKIGSSYNEQFF. In DNA form, the CDR3 reads TGCAGTGCTAGCAAGATCGGTAGCTCCTACAATGAGCAGTTCTTC.

V usage is TRBV12-3 or TRBV12-4 and J usage is TRBJ1-2; D is perhaps TRBD1 (5 bases). The CDR3 sequence is 14 residues long. The V end lost 6 bases, the J end lost 6 bases, and 17 bases lay between the germline ends. Here the CDR3 DNA reads TGTGCCAGCAGCTTGTCCCCAGGGATCCATGGCTACACCTTC. Protein sequence: CASSLSPGIHGYTF.